This T cell receptor beta chain originates from a study of blood T cell repertoires in COVID-19. As for the study in general: Material from acute and convalescent COVID-19 was sourced from the United States, Italy and Spain. From T cells, B-cell-depleted T cells, or PBMCs came the material, which was cDNA or gDNA.

Per the study methods: The authors estimated nucleated cell counts from reference gene primer amplification. Only in-frame clones appear in the TCRdb table, and some are missing; sequencing was by immunoSEQ multiplex PCR. For V, J and clone size, that table is used; D and trimming come from the DNA. The sample shows more than 80,000 clones, 70% to 85% of them seen only once. V lost 2 bases and J lost 4; bases outside the gene matches: 5. The CDR3 has 15 residues. CDR1 is SNHLY, CDR2 FYNNEI, per germline. This sequence was found in a woman aged 60 to 75 with acute or convalescent COVID-19. This chain uses TRBV2 with TRBJ2-1, with 7 bases lining up with TRBD2. Sequenced sample: peripheral blood. CDR3 sequence reads: CASSERLAVYNEQFF. The CDR3 nucleotides are TGTGCCAGCAGTGAACGGCTAGCGGTATACAATGAGCAGTTCTTC.